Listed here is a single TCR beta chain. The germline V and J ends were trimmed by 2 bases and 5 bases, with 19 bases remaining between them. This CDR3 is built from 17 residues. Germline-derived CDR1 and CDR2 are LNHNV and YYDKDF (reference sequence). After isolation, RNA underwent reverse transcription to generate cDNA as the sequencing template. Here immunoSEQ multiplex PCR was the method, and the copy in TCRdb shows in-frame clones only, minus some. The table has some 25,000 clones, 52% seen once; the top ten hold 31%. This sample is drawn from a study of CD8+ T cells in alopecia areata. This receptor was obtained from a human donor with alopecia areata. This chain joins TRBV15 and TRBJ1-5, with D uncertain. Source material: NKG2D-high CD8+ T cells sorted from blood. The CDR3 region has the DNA TGTGCCACCAGCAGACCCCTCGAGGCGGGAGGCGATCAGCCCCAGCATTTT. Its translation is CATSRPLEAGGDQPQHF.